These 29 T cell receptor beta chains share one sample of origin, sequenced in a study of T cell repertoires in cytomegalovirus infection. TCRdb processed the reads anew with MiXCR; each CDR3 protein has one entry. The sample shows 200,000 to 250,000 distinct CDR3 sequences, over 20% of them seen only once. Sequenced material: CD8+ T cells from PBMCs. All receptors derive from a human donor in good health (CMV status not recorded). Some clones in this sample may be carry-over from other donors' samples.

This clonotype was seen more than once but under ten times. The chain has TRBV20-1 and TRBJ2-1, with D possibly called TRBD1 or TRBD2 (5 bases each). Germline lookup yields CDR1 DFQATT and CDR2 SNEGSKA (reference sequence). This CDR3 contains 16 residues. Trimming removed 1 base at V and 0 bases at J, with 13 bases between. The CDR3 coding sequence is TGCAGTGCTAGAGGTTGGGACCCCAGCTCCTACAATGAGCAGTTCTTC. It is translated as CSARGWDPSSYNEQFF.

This clonotype was seen more than once but under ten times. This sequence joins TRBV7-3 and TRBJ2-7, with D perhaps TRBD2 (5 bases). The length of the CDR3 is 13 residues. Germline V gene lookup returns CDR1 SGHTA and CDR2 FQGTGA. Trimming removed 5 bases at V and 3 bases at J, with 11 bases between. The CDR3 DNA is TGTGCCAGCAGCAGGACCGGGGACTACGAGCAGTACTTC. Protein product: CASSRTGDYEQYF.

This chain links TRBV5-1 with TRBJ2-7, with 9 bases fitting TRBD1. The CDR3 spans 16 residues. Germline V gene sequence: CDR1 SGHRS, CDR2 YFSETQ. V dropped 4 bases and J dropped 7; count of bases not matched to a gene: 15. The CDR3 DNA reads as TGCGCCAGCAGCCCGGTCCTGGGGACAGGGCTCAGTGAGCAGTACTTC. Its translation is CASSPVLGTGLSEQYF.

The chain links TRBV6-5 to TRBJ1-2; D remains ambiguous. Germline V gene sequence: CDR1 MNHEY, CDR2 SVGAGI. Trimming cost V 0 bases and J 4 bases, with 12 bases left between them. The length of the CDR3 is 15 residues. The CDR3: CASSYSTEGFYGYTF. The CDR3 coding sequence is TGTGCCAGCAGTTACTCAACGGAGGGATTCTATGGCTACACCTTC.

The genes are TRBV14 and TRBJ2-5; D tentatively reads TRBD1 or TRBD2 (5 bases each). The CDR3 spans 16 residues. The V and J ends lost 3 bases and 7 bases respectively, with 21 bases between them. CDR1 SGHDN and CDR2 FVKESK come from the germline V gene. Here the CDR3 reads CASSQAFGTWIRTQYF. The CDR3 nucleotides are TGTGCCAGCAGCCAGGCCTTCGGGACGTGGATTAGGACCCAGTACTTC.

The count of this clonotype is one. The gene calls are TRBV29-1 and TRBJ2-1, with TRBD1 matching 7 bases. The CDR3 runs 17 residues. Germline V gives CDR1 SQVTM, CDR2 ANQGSEA. Germline trimming cut 4 bases from V and 0 bases from J; bases unmatched to any gene: 12. CDR3 DNA: TGCAGCGTTGTAGGCGATGGACAGGCAAGCTCCTACAATGAGCAGTTCTTC. Translation: CSVVGDGQASSYNEQFF.

Remarks on this clonotype: A single base separates this from a much larger clone, so it may be a read error. The chain links TRBV7-9 to TRBJ2-1, with a possible D match to TRBD2 (6 bases). Trimming removed 5 bases at V and 3 bases at J, with 17 bases between. There are 16 residues in the CDR3. The germline V gene encodes CDR1 SEHNR and CDR2 FQNEAQ (reference sequence). This CDR3 is CASSRTAAGFYNEQFF. For the CDR3, the DNA is TGTGCCAGCAGCCGGACGGCCGCGGGGTTCTACAATGAGCAGTTCTTC.

This clonotype was found once. The junction does not match germline at one end; this may be a read error. This chain joins TRBV9 and TRBJ2-3; D possibly corresponds to TRBD1 (6 bases). The CDR3 has 15 residues. Germline lookup yields CDR1 SGDLS and CDR2 YYNGEE. The chain's CDR3 is CASTVSGQFTDTQYF. The CDR3 region has the DNA TGTGCCAGCACCGTATCCGGACAGTTCACAGATACGCAGTATTTT.

The chain couples TRBV5-1 to TRBJ2-3; no definite D call. The ends were cut back, 1 base at V and 4 bases at J, with 10 bases in the middle. CDR3 length: 14 residues. Per germline, CDR1 SGHRS and CDR2 YFSETQ. The DNA for the CDR3 is TGCGCCAGCAGCTTGTCTTACGGCCCAGATACGCAGTATTTT. It is translated as CASSLSYGPDTQYF.

This sequence joins TRBV6-6 and TRBJ1-2; possibly TRBD1 for D (5 bases). The CDR3 loop spans 15 amino acids. V was trimmed by 0 bases and J by 2 bases, leaving 10 bases between them. Germline values: CDR1 MNHNY, CDR2 SVGAGI (reference sequence). CDR3 in amino acids: CASSYSNGDNYGYTF. DNA of the CDR3: TGTGCCAGCAGTTACTCGAACGGGGACAACTATGGCTACACCTTC.

In its sample, this clonotype was seen a few times. The gene calls are TRBV20-1 and TRBJ1-1; D is ambiguous. Germline V gives CDR1 DFQATT, CDR2 SNEGSKA (reference sequence). The CDR3 is 11 residues long. The germline V and J ends were trimmed by 3 bases and 8 bases, with 10 bases remaining between them. For the CDR3, the DNA is TGCAGTGCTAGTCAGGCCGCCGAAGCTTTCTTT. It yields the protein CSASQAAEAFF.

This clonotype was counted between two and nine times. The rearrangement links TRBV7-9 to TRBJ2-7, with TRBD1 matching over 10 bases. Trimming at V came to 0 bases and at J to 0 bases, leaving 11 bases not matched to a gene. The CDR3 runs to 19 residues. CDR1 and CDR2 (germline): SEHNR, FQNEAQ (reference sequence). The CDR3 spells CASSLAFPGTGAISYEQYF. DNA for the CDR3: TGTGCCAGCAGCTTAGCGTTTCCCGGGACAGGGGCCATCTCCTACGAGCAGTACTTC.

The chain carries TRBV4-1 and TRBJ1-1; D remains ambiguous. The CDR3 covers 14 residues. Trimming pared 1 base from V and 5 bases from J, leaving 11 bases between. The germline CDR1 and CDR2 sequences are MGHRA and YSYEKL. As DNA, the CDR3 is TGCGCCAGCAGCCAAGCCGACGGTTGGACTGAAGCTTTCTTT. This encodes CASSQADGWTEAFF.

The genes are TRBV12-3 or TRBV12-4 and TRBJ1-2; D is unresolved. This CDR3 comprises 13 residues. Trimming took off 6 bases at V and 6 bases at J, with 14 bases between the two ends. CDR3 in DNA: TGTGCCAGCAGCCGTCGTTCGTCCGATGGCTACACCTTC. Protein product: CASSRRSSDGYTF.

CDR3 residues: CASRTEGVMNTEAFF. The CDR3 region has the DNA TGTGCCAGCAGAACCGAAGGGGTCATGAACACTGAAGCTTTCTTT. The V and J genes are TRBV28 and TRBJ1-1, with a possible D match to TRBD1 (5 bases). V lost 6 bases, J lost 0 bases, and 14 bases lay in between. The CDR3 loop spans 15 amino acids. Germline CDR1 is MDHEN and CDR2 is SYDVKM.

A few counts support this clonotype. V usage is TRBV20-1 and J usage is TRBJ1-3; unclear D gene. Germline V lookup: CDR1 DFQATT, CDR2 SNEGSKA (reference sequence). This CDR3 spans 16 amino acids. Trimming stripped 0 bases from V and 0 bases from J, with 12 bases between. The CDR3: CSARDPLSHSGNTIYF. CDR3 DNA: TGCAGTGCTAGAGATCCGCTCTCTCACTCTGGAAACACCATATATTTT.

V gene TRBV19 combines with J gene TRBJ1-1; 8 positions match TRBD1. Germline V lookup: CDR1 LNHDA, CDR2 SQIVND (reference sequence). The length of the CDR3 is 14 residues. The trim removed 5 bases at V and 1 base at J, leaving 3 bases unmatched. CDR3 nucleotide sequence: TGTGCCAGTAGTTTCGACAGGGGGAACACTGAAGCTTTCTTT. Protein sequence: CASSFDRGNTEAFF. The variable domain in full, completed from reference TRBV19 and TRBJ1-1, reads DGGITQSPKYLFRKEGQNVTLSCEQNLNHDAMYWYRQDPGQGLRLIYYSQIVNDFQKGDIAEGYSVSREKKESFPLTVTSAQKNPTAFYLCASSFDRGNTEAFFGQGTRLTVV.

The DNA of the CDR3 is TGTGCCAGCAGTGAAGACAGCGTTTCGACAGATACGCAGTATTTT. This sequence encodes CASSEDSVSTDTQYF. The rearrangement links TRBV2 to TRBJ2-3; no firm D call. Germline V gene lookup returns CDR1 SNHLY and CDR2 FYNNEI. The CDR3 consists of 15 residues. V lost 1 base, J lost 3 bases, and 11 bases lay in between.

This clonotype was counted at least ten times. The chain recombines TRBV28 with TRBJ1-3; D is unresolved. V lost 3 bases, J lost 2 bases, and 8 bases lay in between. The CDR3 length is 14 residues. Germline CDR1 and CDR2: MDHEN and SYDVKM. The CDR3 bases are TGTGCCAGCAGTTTGGTGGAGGCTGGAAACACCATATATTTT. Its translation is CASSLVEAGNTIYF.

This clonotype was observed many times. The chain combines TRBV28 with TRBJ1-5; D ambiguous. The CDR3 is 16 amino acids. CDR1 is MDHEN, CDR2 SYDVKM, per germline. Trimming took 1 base from V and 6 from J, leaving 16 bases between them. The CDR3 region is CASSLLVQSSVQPQHF. The CDR3 DNA follows: TGTGCCAGCAGTTTATTGGTCCAGTCCTCCGTTCAGCCCCAGCATTTT.

The rearrangement joins TRBV28 to TRBJ2-1; D unclear. Germline loops: CDR1 MDHEN, CDR2 SYDVKM. V was shortened by 4 bases and J by 9 bases, with 4 bases between the two germline ends. The CDR3 covers 10 residues. CDR3 coding DNA: TGTGCCAGCAGTTCGGGTGAGCAGTTCTTC. Protein product: CASSSGEQFF.

This clonotype was picked up a small number of times. The chain recombines TRBV28 with TRBJ2-7, with 7 bases aligning to TRBD1. The CDR3 extends over 13 amino acids. V lost 8 bases and J lost 2; bases outside the gene matches: 6. Germline V gene data show CDR1 as MDHEN and CDR2 as SYDVKM. In DNA, the CDR3 is TGTGCCAGCTCCGGGACAGAAACCTACGAGCAGTACTTC. Translating it yields CASSGTETYEQYF.

This clonotype was detected only a few times. J is TRBJ2-1 and V is TRBV19; D is perhaps TRBD1 (5 bases). In germline, CDR1 is LNHDA, CDR2 SQIVND (reference sequence). Trimming pared 3 bases from V and 1 base from J, leaving 10 bases between. The CDR3 runs to 15 residues. DNA of the CDR3: TGTGCCAGTAGTATTCCAGGGTCGTCCTACAATGAGCAGTTCTTC. It codes for CASSIPGSSYNEQFF.

This clonotype was seen a handful of times. The rearrangement links TRBV10-3 to TRBJ2-3, with 10 bases aligning to TRBD1. This CDR3 has 17 residues. CDR1 and CDR2 (germline): ENHRY, SYGVKD. Germline trimming cut 2 bases from V and 0 bases from J; bases unmatched to any gene: 5. The CDR3 is CAISEGTGAASTDTQYF. The CDR3 DNA reads as TGTGCCATCAGTGAGGGGACAGGGGCCGCTAGCACAGATACGCAGTATTTT.

This clonotype was seen ten or more times. The chain links TRBV7-6 to TRBJ2-3; the match to TRBD1 covers 8 bases. The CDR3 is 15 residues long. Germline V CDR1 and CDR2: SGHVS, FNYEAQ. The trim removed 4 bases at V and 3 bases at J, leaving 6 bases unmatched. Written as DNA, the CDR3 is TGTGCCAGCAGCTCGGGACAGGAGGCAACAGATACGCAGTATTTT. As protein: CASSSGQEATDTQYF.

The table lists this clonotype with a few counts. The CDR3 loop is CASTPAPQETQYF. CDR3 coding DNA: TGTGCCAGCACCCCCGCCCCCCAAGAGACCCAGTACTTC. The chain links TRBV7-6 to TRBJ2-5, with D uncertain. Trimming stripped 7 bases from V and 1 base from J, with 10 bases between. The CDR3 covers 13 residues. Germline V gene data show CDR1 as SGHVS and CDR2 as FNYEAQ.

This sequence joins TRBV5-5 and TRBJ1-2, with D possibly being TRBD1 (5 bases). V lost 4 bases to trimming and J lost 0 bases, with 25 bases between them. The CDR3 length is 19 residues. Germline CDR1 SGHKS, CDR2 YYEKEE (reference sequence). In nucleotides, the CDR3 is TGTGCCAGCAGCGGGATGATTGACAGCTTCGCGGACCCTAACTATGGCTACACCTTC. Translated: CASSGMIDSFADPNYGYTF.

This clonotype occurred a few times. The chain recombines TRBV20-1 with TRBJ1-1, with D possibly matching TRBD1 (6 bases). CDR3 length: 13 residues. V dropped 6 bases and J dropped 0 bases, with 11 bases sitting between them. Looked up from germline, CDR1 is DFQATT and CDR2 is SNEGSKA (reference sequence). Here the CDR3 reads CSAEDSMNTEAFF. Here the CDR3 DNA reads TGCAGTGCAGAGGACAGCATGAACACTGAAGCTTTCTTT.

CDR3 loop: CASSYSRRGVYEQYF. The CDR3, as DNA: TGTGCCAGCAGTTACTCTAGACGAGGGGTCTACGAGCAGTACTTC. This chain connects TRBV6-5 to TRBJ2-7; either TRBD1 or TRBD2 may supply D (5 bases each). Trimming stripped 0 bases from V and 3 bases from J, with 12 bases between. Per the germline V gene, CDR1 is MNHEY and CDR2 is SVGAGI. The CDR3 runs to 15 residues.